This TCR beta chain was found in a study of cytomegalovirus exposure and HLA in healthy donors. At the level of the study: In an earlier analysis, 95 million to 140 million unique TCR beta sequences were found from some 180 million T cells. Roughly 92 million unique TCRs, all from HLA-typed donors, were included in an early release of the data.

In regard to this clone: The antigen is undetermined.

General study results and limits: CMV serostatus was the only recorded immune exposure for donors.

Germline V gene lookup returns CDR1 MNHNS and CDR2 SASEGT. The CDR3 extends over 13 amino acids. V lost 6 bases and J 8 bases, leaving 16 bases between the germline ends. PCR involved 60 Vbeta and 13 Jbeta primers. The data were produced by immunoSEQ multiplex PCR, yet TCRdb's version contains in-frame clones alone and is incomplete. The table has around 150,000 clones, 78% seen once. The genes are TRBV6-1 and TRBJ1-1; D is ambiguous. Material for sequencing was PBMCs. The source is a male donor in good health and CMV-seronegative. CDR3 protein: CASSQAGVAEAFF. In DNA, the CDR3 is TGTGCCAGCAGCCAGGCGGGTGTCGCGGAAGCTTTCTTT.